This TCR beta chain stems from a study of human T cells and chemical hapten exposure. Study results and limitations: Sensitizing with DPC caused no change in TCRs above 1 in 1000 frequency.

Concerning this clonotype: Its antigen is as yet unknown.

Time point described: healthy volunteer bleed at 2 weeks. Researchers extracted total RNA from unfractionated whole blood. Via MiXCR, TCRdb re-called the RACE reads, giving one row per CDR3 protein. The sample holds some 90,000 distinct CDR3 sequences, approximately 9% seen once. This clonotype originated in a female donor in good health. Some clones in this sample may be carry-over from other donors' samples. Material for sequencing was whole blood.

CDR3 nucleotides: TGTGCCAGTACCGGGACAAACAATGAGCAGTTCTTC. This sequence encodes CASTGTNNEQFF. This chain links TRBV19 with TRBJ2-1; the D gene is possibly TRBD1 (6 bases). The CDR3 totals 12 residues. V was clipped by 7 bases and J by 5 bases, with 9 bases between them. CDR1 and CDR2 from the germline V gene are LNHDA and SQIVND (reference sequence).